The clone carrying this T cell receptor beta chain came up once. What it binds is unknown. Amplification used 60 Vbeta primers and 13 Jbeta primers. Data came from immunoSEQ multiplex PCR; TCRdb stores just in-frame clones and leaves some out. The data contain fewer than 250,000 clones, around 80% of them seen just once; the ten biggest clones take up approximately 2.8%. This sample was taken from a study of cytomegalovirus exposure and HLA in healthy donors. General study points: A missense variant in DCLRE1C was later tied to TCR beta V- and J-gene trimming.

From germline, CDR1 is MNHNS and CDR2 SASEGT. The CDR3 has 14 amino acids. V gave up 1 base and J gave up 4 bases, with 7 bases separating them. Donors showed nominal health when sampled, although they likely had unrecorded immune exposures. Sequencing input: PBMCs. The receptor was isolated from a man aged 25-45 years in good health and CMV-seronegative. The V call is TRBV6-1, the J call TRBJ1-4; TRBD1 is a possible D gene (6 bases). This CDR3 is CASSEGRGNEKLFF. DNA for the CDR3: TGTGCCAGCAGTGAAGGCAGGGGTAATGAAAAACTGTTTTTT.